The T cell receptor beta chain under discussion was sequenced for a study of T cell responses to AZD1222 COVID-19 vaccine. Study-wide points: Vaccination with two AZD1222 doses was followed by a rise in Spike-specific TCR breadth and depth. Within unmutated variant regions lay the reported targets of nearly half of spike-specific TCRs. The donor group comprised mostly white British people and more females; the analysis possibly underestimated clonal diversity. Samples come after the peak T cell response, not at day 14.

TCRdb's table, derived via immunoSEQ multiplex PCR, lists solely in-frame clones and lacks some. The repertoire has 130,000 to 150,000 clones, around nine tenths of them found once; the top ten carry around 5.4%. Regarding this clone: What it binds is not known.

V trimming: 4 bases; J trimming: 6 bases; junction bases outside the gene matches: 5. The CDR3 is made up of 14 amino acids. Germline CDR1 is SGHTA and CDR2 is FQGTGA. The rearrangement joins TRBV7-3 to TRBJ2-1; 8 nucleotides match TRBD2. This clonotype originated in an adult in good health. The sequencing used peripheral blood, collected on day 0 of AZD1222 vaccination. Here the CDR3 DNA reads TGTGCCAGCAGCTCGGGACTAGAAGGCAATGAGCAGTTCTTC. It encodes CASSSGLEGNEQFF. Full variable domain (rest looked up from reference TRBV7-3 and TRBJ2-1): GAGVSQTPSNKVTEKGKYVELRCDPISGHTALYWYRQSLGQGPEFLIYFQGTGAADDSGLPNDRFFAVRPEGSVSTLKIQRTERGDSAVYLCASSSGLEGNEQFFGPGTRLTVL.